This TCR beta chain was identified during a study of blood T cell repertoires in COVID-19. Turning to the study itself: Collection of acute and convalescent COVID-19 samples took place in the United States, Italy and Spain. PBMCs, B-cell-depleted T cells, or T cells were the source of the cDNA or gDNA that made up the material.

Sequenced by immunoSEQ multiplex PCR; TCRdb stores in-frame clones only, minus some. The table has 84,000 or so clones, 80% seen once; the top ten hold about 12%. V lost 4 bases to trimming and J lost 2 bases; unmatched junction nucleotides: 3. There are 15 residues in the CDR3. Germline-derived CDR1 and CDR2 are SGHNT and YYREEE (reference sequence). Notes on this clone: Additional DNA sequences in this sample encode the identical CDR3.

The source is a middle-aged woman with active or convalescent COVID-19. Input material: peripheral blood. V gene TRBV5-4 combines with J gene TRBJ2-7, with 13 bases matching TRBD2. Written as DNA, the CDR3 is TGTGCCAGCAGCCCAGGGACTAGCGGGACCTACGAGCAGTACTTC. Its protein is CASSPGTSGTYEQYF. The variable domain in full, with the rest retrieved from reference TRBV5-4 and TRBJ2-7, is ETGVTQSPTHLIKTRGQQVTLRCSSQSGHNTVSWYQQALGQGPQFIFQYYREEENGRGNFPPRFSGLQFPNYSSELNVNALELDDSALYLCASSPGTSGTYEQYFGPGTRLTVT.